The 15 T cell receptor beta chains below come from one sample, sequenced in a study of human T cells and chemical hapten exposure. Time point specified: patch test 1, 2 weeks after DPC sensitization. Treatment defined: therapeutic diphenylcyclopropenone sensitization with weekly scalp DPC. TCRdb processed the RACE reads anew with MiXCR; each CDR3 protein has one entry. The sample includes 150,000 to 200,000 distinct CDR3 sequences, approximately 20% of them seen just once. The source was whole blood, collected in connection with sensitization to the hapten diphenylcyclopropenone (DPC). Receptor source: a woman aged 50 to 60 with alopecia areata. Some clones in this sample may be carry-over from other donors' samples.

This clonotype was observed a handful of times. This chain uses TRBV29-1 with TRBJ2-7; TRBD2 matches at 14 bases. The germline gives CDR1 SQVTM, CDR2 ANQGSEA. The V gene end was trimmed by 6 bases and the J gene end by 6 bases; junction bases not matched to a gene: 7. This CDR3 comprises 14 residues. The CDR3 protein is CSVGRGLAGGEQYF. The CDR3 DNA reads as TGCAGCGTCGGGCGCGGACTAGCGGGAGGCGAGCAGTACTTC.

CDR3 amino acids: CASSDRGGTGYNEQFF. The CDR3 bases are TGTGCCAGCAGTGACCGGGGAGGGACAGGATACAATGAGCAGTTCTTC. The chain is built from TRBV2 and TRBJ2-1, with a possible D match to TRBD1 (8 bases). Deletions cut 3 bases from V and 4 bases from J, with 16 bases between. This CDR3 has 16 amino acids. Germline CDR1 is SNHLY and CDR2 is FYNNEI.

This clonotype was recorded a few times. The chain couples TRBV20-1 to TRBJ1-1; TRBD1 might be the D (5 bases). Germline CDR1 DFQATT, CDR2 SNEGSKA (reference sequence). Trimming cost V 3 bases and J 1 base, with 15 bases left between them. The CDR3 covers 15 residues. The CDR3 protein is CSARPLAGANTEAFF. DNA for the CDR3: TGCAGTGCTAGGCCTCTTGCTGGGGCGAACACTGAAGCTTTCTTT.

The chain recombines TRBV2 with TRBJ2-2; 7 positions match TRBD2. Germline loops: CDR1 SNHLY, CDR2 FYNNEI. The CDR3 is 15 residues long. J gave up 6 bases and V 0 bases, and 4 bases lay outside the gene matches. CDR3 DNA: TGTGCCAGCAGTGAAGCGTGGGGGGGTGCCGGGGAGCTGTTTTTT. Translating it yields CASSEAWGGAGELFF.

This clonotype came up a few times. The chain has TRBV7-2 and TRBJ2-3; D uncertain. Trimming shortened V by 8 bases and J by 0 bases, and 18 bases separated the two germline ends. This CDR3 is 16 amino acids long. Germline loops: CDR1 SGHTA, CDR2 FQGNSA. This chain's CDR3 is CASANLADPSTDTQYF. The CDR3 DNA reads as TGTGCCAGCGCAAACCTGGCGGATCCTAGCACAGATACGCAGTATTTT.

This clonotype was detected only a few times. The DNA for the CDR3 is TGTGCCATCAGTGACTCGGGGGGGCCAGATACGCAGTATTTT. Protein: CAISDSGGPDTQYF. The chain carries TRBV10-3 and TRBJ2-3; 8 bases agree with TRBD2. From germline, CDR1 is ENHRY and CDR2 SYGVKD. This CDR3 has 14 amino acids. Unmatched junction bases numbered 3, after V lost 3 bases and J lost 4 bases.

The chain joins TRBV20-1 to TRBJ2-1; weak D call: TRBD2 (5 bases). This CDR3 has 14 amino acids. Deletions cut 5 bases from V and 5 bases from J, with 16 bases between. Germline CDR1 DFQATT, CDR2 SNEGSKA (reference sequence). CDR3 amino acids: CSALNPRGDNEQFF. CDR3 DNA sequence: TGCAGTGCTTTGAACCCACGGGGTGACAATGAGCAGTTCTTC.

V usage is TRBV10-2 and J usage is TRBJ2-7, with 10 bases identical to TRBD1. Trimming took 2 bases from V and 6 from J; bases not matched to a gene: 7. CDR3 length equals 15 residues. Germline V CDR1 and CDR2: WSHSY, SAAADI. The CDR3 region has the DNA TGCGCCAGCAGTGAGCCCCGGACAGGGGGGGGCGAGCAGTACTTC. Amino acid sequence: CASSEPRTGGGEQYF.

This chain connects TRBV10-3 to TRBJ2-3; TRBD2 matches at 15 bases. This CDR3 has 18 residues. The trim removed 4 bases at V and 1 base at J, leaving 6 bases unmatched. The germline V gene encodes CDR1 ENHRY and CDR2 SYGVKD. DNA for the CDR3: TGTGCCATCAGTGGCGGACTAGCGGGAGGGCGGGGCACAGATACGCAGTATTTT. This encodes CAISGGLAGGRGTDTQYF.

CDR3 DNA sequence: TGTGCCAGCAGTTTCTTATCCAGCTCGAACACTGAAGCTTTCTTT. Translating it yields CASSFLSSSNTEAFF. The chain employs TRBV12-3 or TRBV12-4 and TRBJ1-1, with no clear D. V lost 3 bases, J lost 1 base, and 12 bases lay in between. The CDR3 loop spans 15 amino acids.

The V gene is TRBV2, the J gene TRBJ2-5; tentative D call: TRBD2 (7 bases). Between the trimmed V and J ends, which lost 7 bases and 1 base, there was a span of 16 bases. Per germline, CDR1 SNHLY and CDR2 FYNNEI. The CDR3 length is 15 residues. CDR3 sequence: CASNLQGGSQETQYF. The DNA of the CDR3 is TGTGCCAGCAATCTACAGGGAGGGTCCCAAGAGACCCAGTACTTC.

The rearrangement joins TRBV29-1 to TRBJ2-2, with 11 bases aligning to TRBD1. CDR1 and CDR2 from the germline V gene are SQVTM and ANQGSEA. The CDR3 has 13 amino acids. J gave up 4 bases and V 7 bases, and 2 bases lay outside the gene matches. In DNA form, the CDR3 reads TGCAGCGGTGGGACAGGGGGCACCGGGGAGCTGTTTTTT. Translation: CSGGTGGTGELFF.

The genes are TRBV10-3 and TRBJ2-7, with D unresolved. Trimming pared 10 bases from V and 0 bases from J, leaving 16 bases between. This CDR3 contains 14 residues. Germline values: CDR1 ENHRY, CDR2 SYGVKD. CDR3 protein: CATREHKSSYEQYF. In DNA form, the CDR3 reads TGTGCCACCCGAGAACATAAAAGCTCCTACGAGCAGTACTTC.

This clonotype was detected a few times. The chain combines TRBV9 with TRBJ2-2; D perhaps matches TRBD2 (7 bases). The CDR3 totals 16 residues. With 6 bases removed from V and 0 bases from J, the gap between germline ends came to 15 bases. CDR1 is SGDLS and CDR2 is YYNGEE in the germline V gene. The DNA of the CDR3 is TGTGCCAGCATCCAAGGGGAGGGGGCGAACACCGGGGAGCTGTTTTTT. Its protein product is CASIQGEGANTGELFF.

The CDR3 DNA sequence: TGTGCCACCAGCAGAGACAGGGGTCGCGAGACCCAGTACTTC. Translated, it gives CATSRDRGRETQYF. The chain carries TRBV15 and TRBJ2-5; D might be TRBD1 (6 bases). The length of the CDR3 is 14 residues. Germline V CDR1 and CDR2: LNHNV, YYDKDF (reference sequence). Between the trimmed V and J ends, which lost 0 bases and 5 bases, there was a span of 10 bases.